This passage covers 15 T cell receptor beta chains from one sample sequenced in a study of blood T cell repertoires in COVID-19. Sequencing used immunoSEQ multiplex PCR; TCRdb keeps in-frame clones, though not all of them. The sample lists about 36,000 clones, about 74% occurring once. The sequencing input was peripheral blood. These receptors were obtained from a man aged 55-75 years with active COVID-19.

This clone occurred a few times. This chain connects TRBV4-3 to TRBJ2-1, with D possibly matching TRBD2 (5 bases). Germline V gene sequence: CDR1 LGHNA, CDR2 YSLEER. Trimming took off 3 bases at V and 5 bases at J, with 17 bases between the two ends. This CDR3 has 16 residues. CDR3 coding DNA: TGCGCCAGCAGCCAGGCTGCGGCGGGCTGGGACAATGAGCAGTTCTTC. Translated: CASSQAAAGWDNEQFF.

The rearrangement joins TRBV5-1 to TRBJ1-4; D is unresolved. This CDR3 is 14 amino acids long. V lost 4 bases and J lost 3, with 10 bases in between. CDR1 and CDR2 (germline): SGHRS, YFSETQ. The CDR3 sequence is CASSGGLPNEKLFF. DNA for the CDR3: TGCGCCAGCAGCGGAGGGCTCCCTAATGAAAAACTGTTTTTT.

Here the CDR3 reads CASSLSEWQGINTEAFF. The CDR3 DNA reads TGTGCCAGCAGCTTAAGCGAATGGCAGGGGATTAACACTGAAGCTTTCTTT. The V and J genes are TRBV7-8 and TRBJ1-1; TRBD1 might be the D (6 bases). CDR1 SGHVS and CDR2 FQNEAQ come from the germline V gene. V gave up 2 bases and J gave up 2 bases, with 18 bases separating them. This CDR3 contains 17 residues.

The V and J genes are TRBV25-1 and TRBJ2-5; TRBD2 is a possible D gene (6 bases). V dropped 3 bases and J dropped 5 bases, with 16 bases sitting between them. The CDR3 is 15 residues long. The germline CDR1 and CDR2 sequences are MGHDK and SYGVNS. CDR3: CASSDMGLSRETQYF. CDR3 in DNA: TGTGCCAGCAGTGACATGGGACTCTCCCGGGAGACCCAGTACTTC.

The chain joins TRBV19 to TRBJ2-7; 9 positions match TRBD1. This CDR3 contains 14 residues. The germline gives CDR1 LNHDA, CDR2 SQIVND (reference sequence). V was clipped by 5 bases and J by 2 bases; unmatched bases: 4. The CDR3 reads CASSPGQGPYEQYF. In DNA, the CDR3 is TGTGCCAGTAGTCCGGGACAGGGACCCTACGAGCAGTACTTC.

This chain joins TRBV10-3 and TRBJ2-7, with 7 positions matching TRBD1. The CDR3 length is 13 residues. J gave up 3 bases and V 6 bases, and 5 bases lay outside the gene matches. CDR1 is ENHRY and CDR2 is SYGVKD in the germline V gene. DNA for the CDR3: TGTGCCATCAGGGGGGACAGCCTCTACGAGCAGTACTTC. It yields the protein CAIRGDSLYEQYF.

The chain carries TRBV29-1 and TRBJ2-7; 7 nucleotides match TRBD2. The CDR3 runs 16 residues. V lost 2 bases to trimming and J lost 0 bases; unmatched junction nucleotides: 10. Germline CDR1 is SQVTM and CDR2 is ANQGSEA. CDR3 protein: CSVESHRGGFSYEQYF. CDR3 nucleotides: TGCAGCGTTGAATCCCACCGCGGGGGTTTCTCCTACGAGCAGTACTTC.

The CDR3 DNA follows: TGTGCCAGCAGCTTAGGGGCGGGGGGAACAGATACGCAGTATTTT. Amino acids: CASSLGAGGTDTQYF. The chain couples TRBV13 to TRBJ2-3; 8 bases fit TRBD2. The CDR3 runs to 15 residues. V dropped 0 bases and J dropped 3; count of bases not matched to a gene: 2. Germline lookup yields CDR1 PRHDT and CDR2 FYEKMQ (reference sequence).

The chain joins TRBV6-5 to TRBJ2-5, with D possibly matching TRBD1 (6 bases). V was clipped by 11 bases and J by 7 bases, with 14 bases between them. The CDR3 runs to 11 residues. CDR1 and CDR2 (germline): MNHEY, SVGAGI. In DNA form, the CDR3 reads TGTGCCTCCAGGGGATCGGGGACCCAGTACTTC. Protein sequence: CASRGSGTQYF.

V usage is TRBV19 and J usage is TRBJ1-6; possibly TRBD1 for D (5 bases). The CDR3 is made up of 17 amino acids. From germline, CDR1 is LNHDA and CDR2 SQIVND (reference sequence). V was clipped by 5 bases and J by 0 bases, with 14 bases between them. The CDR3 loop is CASSSGTFGSYNSPLHF. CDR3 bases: TGTGCCAGTAGTTCGGGGACTTTTGGCTCCTATAATTCACCCCTCCACTTT.

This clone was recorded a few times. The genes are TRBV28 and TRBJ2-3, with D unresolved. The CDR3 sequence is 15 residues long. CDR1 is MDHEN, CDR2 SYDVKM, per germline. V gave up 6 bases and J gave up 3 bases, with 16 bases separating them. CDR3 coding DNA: TGTGCCAGCAGCCCGATCGAGGCTTTAACAGATACGCAGTATTTT. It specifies CASSPIEALTDTQYF.

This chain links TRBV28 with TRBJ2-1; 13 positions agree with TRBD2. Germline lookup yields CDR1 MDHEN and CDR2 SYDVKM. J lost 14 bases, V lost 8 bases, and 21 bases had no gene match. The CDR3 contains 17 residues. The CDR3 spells CASGLIEGLAGTPGEFF. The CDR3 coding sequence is TGTGCCAGCGGCCTAATAGAGGGACTAGCGGGGACACCAGGGGAGTTCTTC.

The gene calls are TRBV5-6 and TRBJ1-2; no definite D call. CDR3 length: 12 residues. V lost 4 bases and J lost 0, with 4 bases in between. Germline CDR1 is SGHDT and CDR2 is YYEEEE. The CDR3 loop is CASSQTNYGYTF. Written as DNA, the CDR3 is TGTGCCAGCAGCCAGACTAACTATGGCTACACCTTC.

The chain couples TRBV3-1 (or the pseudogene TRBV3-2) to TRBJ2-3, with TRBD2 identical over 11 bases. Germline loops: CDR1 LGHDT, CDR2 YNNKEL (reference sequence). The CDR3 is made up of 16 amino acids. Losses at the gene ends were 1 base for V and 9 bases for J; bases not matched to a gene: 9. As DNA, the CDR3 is TGTGCCAGCAGCCAAGTTACTAGCGGGAGTAGTAGAACGCAGTATTTT. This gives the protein CASSQVTSGSSRTQYF.

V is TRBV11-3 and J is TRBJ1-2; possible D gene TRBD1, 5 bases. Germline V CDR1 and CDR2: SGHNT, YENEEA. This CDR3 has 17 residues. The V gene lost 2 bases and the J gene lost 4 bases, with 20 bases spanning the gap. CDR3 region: CASSLRDDAGPGYGYTF. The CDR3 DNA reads TGTGCCAGCAGCTTAAGGGACGACGCGGGACCGGGCTATGGCTACACCTTC.